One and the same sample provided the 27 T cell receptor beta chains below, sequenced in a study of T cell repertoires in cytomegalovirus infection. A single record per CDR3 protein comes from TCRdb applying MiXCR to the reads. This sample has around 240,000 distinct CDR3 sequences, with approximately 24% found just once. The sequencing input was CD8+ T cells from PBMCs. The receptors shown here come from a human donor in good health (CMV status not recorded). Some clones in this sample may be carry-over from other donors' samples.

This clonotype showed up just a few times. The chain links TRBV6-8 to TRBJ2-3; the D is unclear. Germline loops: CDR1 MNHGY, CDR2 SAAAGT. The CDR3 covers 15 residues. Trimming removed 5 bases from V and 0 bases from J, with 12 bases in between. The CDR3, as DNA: TGTGCCAGCAGTCCCCTGGACCCTAGCACAGATACGCAGTATTTT. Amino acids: CASSPLDPSTDTQYF.

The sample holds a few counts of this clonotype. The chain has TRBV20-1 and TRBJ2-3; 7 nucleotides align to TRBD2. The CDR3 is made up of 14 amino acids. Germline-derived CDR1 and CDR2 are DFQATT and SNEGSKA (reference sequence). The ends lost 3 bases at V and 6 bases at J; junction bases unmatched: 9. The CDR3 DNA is TGCAGTGCTAGTTTCGGGGGAGGGACGGATACGCAGTATTTT. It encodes CSASFGGGTDTQYF.

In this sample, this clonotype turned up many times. CDR3 nucleotide sequence: TGTGCCAGCACCAACCGGGGAGCCTACTCTAGCTCTGAAGCTTTCTTT. This sequence encodes CASTNRGAYSSSEAFF. The rearrangement links TRBV6-2 or TRBV6-3 to TRBJ1-1; D unresolved. Per the germline V gene, CDR1 is MNHEY and CDR2 is SVGEGT. The V end was cut by 7 bases, the J end by 6 bases, with 24 bases between. The CDR3 runs 16 residues.

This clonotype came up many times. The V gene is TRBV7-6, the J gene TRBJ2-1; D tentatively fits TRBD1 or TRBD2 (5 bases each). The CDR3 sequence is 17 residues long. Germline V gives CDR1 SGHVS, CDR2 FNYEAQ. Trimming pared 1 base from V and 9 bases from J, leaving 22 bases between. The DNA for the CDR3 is TGTGCCAGCAGCTTAGGGGGACCGGGAACAGCGATCGGTGAGCAGTTCTTC. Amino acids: CASSLGGPGTAIGEQFF.

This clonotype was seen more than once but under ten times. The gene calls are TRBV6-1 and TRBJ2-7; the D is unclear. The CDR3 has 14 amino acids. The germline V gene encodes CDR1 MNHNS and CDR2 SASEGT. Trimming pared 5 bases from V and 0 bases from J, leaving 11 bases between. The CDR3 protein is CASSSNDISYEQYF. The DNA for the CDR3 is TGTGCCAGCAGTTCCAACGACATCTCCTACGAGCAGTACTTC.

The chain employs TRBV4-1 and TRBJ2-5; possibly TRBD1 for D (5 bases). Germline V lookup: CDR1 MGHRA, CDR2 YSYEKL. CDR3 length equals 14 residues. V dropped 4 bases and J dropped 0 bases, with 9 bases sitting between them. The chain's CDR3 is CASSPRQNQETQYF. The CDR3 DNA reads TGCGCCAGCAGCCCCCGACAGAACCAAGAGACCCAGTACTTC.

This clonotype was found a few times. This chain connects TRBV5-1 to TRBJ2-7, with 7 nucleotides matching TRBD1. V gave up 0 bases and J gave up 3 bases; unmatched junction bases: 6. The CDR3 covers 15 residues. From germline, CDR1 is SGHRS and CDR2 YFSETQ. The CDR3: CASSLGGQALYEQYF. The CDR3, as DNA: TGCGCCAGCAGCTTGGGAGGACAGGCCCTCTACGAGCAGTACTTC.

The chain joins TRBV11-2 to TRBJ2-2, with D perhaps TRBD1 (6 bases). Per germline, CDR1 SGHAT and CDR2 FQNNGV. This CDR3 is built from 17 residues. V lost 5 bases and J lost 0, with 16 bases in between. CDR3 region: CASSTTGSTTNTGELFF. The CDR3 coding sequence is TGTGCCAGCAGCACAACAGGGAGTACCACGAACACCGGGGAGCTGTTTTTT.

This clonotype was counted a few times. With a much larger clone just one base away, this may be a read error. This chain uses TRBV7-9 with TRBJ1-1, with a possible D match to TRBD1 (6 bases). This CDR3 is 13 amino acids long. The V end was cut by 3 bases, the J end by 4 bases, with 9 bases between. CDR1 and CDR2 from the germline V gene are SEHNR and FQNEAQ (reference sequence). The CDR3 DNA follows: TGTGCCAGCAGCTTCGGCAGGGGCACTGAAGCTTTCTTT. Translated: CASSFGRGTEAFF. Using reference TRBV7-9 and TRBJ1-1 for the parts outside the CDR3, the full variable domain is DTGVSQNPRHKITKRGQNVTFRCDPISEHNRLYWYRQTLGQGPEFLTYFQNEAQLEKSRLLSDRFSAERPKGSFSTLEIQRTEQGDSAMYLCASSFGRGTEAFFGQGTRLTVV.

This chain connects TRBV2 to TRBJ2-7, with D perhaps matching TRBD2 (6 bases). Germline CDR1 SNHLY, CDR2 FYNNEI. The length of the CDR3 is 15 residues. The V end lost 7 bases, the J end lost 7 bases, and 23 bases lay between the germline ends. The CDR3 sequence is CASKGGDTQEREQYF. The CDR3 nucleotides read TGTGCCAGCAAGGGAGGCGACACTCAAGAGAGGGAGCAGTACTTC.

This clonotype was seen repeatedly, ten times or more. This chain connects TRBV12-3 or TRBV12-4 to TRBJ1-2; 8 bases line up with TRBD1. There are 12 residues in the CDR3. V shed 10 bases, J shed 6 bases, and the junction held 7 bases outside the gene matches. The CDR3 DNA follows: TGTGCCACCCCACAGGGGGGGCATGGCTACACCTTC. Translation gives CATPQGGHGYTF.

CDR3: CASSFAVSYNEQFF. The CDR3 DNA reads TGTGCCAGCAGCTTTGCAGTCTCCTACAATGAGCAGTTCTTC. This chain uses TRBV7-9 with TRBJ2-1; D is undetermined. V was trimmed by 3 bases and J by 0 bases, leaving 6 bases between them. Germline values: CDR1 SEHNR, CDR2 FQNEAQ (reference sequence). This CDR3 is 14 amino acids long.

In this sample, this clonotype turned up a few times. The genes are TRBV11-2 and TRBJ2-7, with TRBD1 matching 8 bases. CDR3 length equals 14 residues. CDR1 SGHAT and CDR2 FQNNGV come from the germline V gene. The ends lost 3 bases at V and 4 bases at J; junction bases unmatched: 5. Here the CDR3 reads CASSFDRGGYEQYF. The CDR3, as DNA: TGTGCCAGCAGCTTTGACAGGGGCGGGTACGAGCAGTACTTC.

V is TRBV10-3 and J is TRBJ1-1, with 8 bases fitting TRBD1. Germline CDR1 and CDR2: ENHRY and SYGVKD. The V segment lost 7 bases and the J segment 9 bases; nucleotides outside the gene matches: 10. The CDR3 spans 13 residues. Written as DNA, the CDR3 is TGTGCCATCACCGCGGACAGGGTAAACCAAGCTTTCTTT. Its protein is CAITADRVNQAFF.

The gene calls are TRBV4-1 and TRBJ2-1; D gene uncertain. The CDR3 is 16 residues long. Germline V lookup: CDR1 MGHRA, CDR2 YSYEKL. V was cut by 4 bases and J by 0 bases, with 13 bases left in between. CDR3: CASSPEQTGSYNEQFF. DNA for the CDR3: TGCGCCAGCAGCCCCGAGCAGACCGGCTCCTACAATGAGCAGTTCTTC.

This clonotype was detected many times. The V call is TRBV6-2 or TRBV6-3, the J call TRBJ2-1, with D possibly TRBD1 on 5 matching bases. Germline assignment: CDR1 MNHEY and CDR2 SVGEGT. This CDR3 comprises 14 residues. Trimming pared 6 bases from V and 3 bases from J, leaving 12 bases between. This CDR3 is CASSLRDFYNEQFF. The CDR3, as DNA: TGTGCCAGCAGCCTCAGGGATTTCTACAATGAGCAGTTCTTC.

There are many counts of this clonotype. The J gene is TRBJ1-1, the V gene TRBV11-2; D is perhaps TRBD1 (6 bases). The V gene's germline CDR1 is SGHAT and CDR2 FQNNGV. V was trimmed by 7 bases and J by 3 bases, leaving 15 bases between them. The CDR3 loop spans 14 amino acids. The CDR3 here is CASIPRGQDTEAFF. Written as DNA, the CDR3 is TGTGCCAGCATCCCCCGGGGGCAGGACACTGAAGCTTTCTTT.

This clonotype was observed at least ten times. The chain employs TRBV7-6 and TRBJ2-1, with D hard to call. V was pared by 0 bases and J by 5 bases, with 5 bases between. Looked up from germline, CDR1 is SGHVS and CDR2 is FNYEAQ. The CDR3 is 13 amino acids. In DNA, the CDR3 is TGTGCCAGCAGCTTAGCCCAGCACAATGAGCAGTTCTTC. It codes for CASSLAQHNEQFF.

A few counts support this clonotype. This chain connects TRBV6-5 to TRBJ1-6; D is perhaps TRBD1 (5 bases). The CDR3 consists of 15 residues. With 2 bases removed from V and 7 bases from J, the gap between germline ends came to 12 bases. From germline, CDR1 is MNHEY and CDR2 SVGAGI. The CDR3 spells CASSYVRGRNSPLHF. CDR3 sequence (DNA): TGTGCCAGCAGTTACGTAAGGGGTCGGAATTCACCCCTCCACTTT.

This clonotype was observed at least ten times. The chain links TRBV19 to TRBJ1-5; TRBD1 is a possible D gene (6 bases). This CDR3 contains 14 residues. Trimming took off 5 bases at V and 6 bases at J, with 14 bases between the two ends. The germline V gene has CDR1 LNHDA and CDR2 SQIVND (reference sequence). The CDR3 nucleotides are TGTGCCAGTAGTTCCCAGGGGTTAGGTCAGCCCCAGCATTTT. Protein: CASSSQGLGQPQHF. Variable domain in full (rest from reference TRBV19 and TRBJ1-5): DGGITQSPKYLFRKEGQNVTLSCEQNLNHDAMYWYRQDPGQGLRLIYYSQIVNDFQKGDIAEGYSVSREKKESFPLTVTSAQKNPTAFYLCASSSQGLGQPQHFGDGTRLSIL.

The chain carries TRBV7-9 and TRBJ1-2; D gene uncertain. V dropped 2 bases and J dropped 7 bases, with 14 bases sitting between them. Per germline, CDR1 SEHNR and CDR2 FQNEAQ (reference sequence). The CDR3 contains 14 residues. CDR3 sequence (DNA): TGTGCCAGCAGCTTAAACAGTCCCGTGTTTGGCTACACCTTC. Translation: CASSLNSPVFGYTF. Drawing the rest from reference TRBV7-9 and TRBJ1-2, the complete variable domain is DTGVSQNPRHKITKRGQNVTFRCDPISEHNRLYWYRQTLGQGPEFLTYFQNEAQLEKSRLLSDRFSAERPKGSFSTLEIQRTEQGDSAMYLCASSLNSPVFGYTFGSGTRLTVV.

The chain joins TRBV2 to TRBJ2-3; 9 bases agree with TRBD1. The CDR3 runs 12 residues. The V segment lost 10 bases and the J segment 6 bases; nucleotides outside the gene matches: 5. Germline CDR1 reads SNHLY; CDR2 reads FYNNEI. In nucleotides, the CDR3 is TGTGCCAAGGGACAGGGAGGCGATACGCAGTATTTT. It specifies CAKGQGGDTQYF.

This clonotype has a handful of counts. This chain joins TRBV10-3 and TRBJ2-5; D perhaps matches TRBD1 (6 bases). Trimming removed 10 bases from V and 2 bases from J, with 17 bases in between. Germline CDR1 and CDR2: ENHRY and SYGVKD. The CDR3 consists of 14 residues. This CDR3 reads CATTRGHLQETQYF. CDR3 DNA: TGTGCCACCACACGGGGACACTTACAAGAGACCCAGTACTTC.

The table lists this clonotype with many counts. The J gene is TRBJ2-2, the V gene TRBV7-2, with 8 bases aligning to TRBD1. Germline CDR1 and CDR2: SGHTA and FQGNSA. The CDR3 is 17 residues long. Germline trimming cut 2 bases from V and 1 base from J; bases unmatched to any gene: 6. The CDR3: CASSLFSGTGNTGELFF. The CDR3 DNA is TGTGCCAGCAGCTTATTCTCTGGGACAGGGAACACCGGGGAGCTGTTTTTT.

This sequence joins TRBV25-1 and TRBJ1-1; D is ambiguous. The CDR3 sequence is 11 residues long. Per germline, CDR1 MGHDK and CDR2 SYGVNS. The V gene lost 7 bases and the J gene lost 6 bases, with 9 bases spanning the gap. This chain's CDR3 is CASTFGAEAFF. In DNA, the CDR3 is TGTGCCAGCACTTTCGGTGCTGAAGCTTTCTTT.

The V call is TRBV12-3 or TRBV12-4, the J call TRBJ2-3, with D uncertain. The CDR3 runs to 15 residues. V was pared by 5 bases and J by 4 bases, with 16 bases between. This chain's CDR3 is CASSESGSTSDTQYF. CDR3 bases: TGTGCCAGCAGTGAGTCAGGCAGTACCTCAGATACGCAGTATTTT.

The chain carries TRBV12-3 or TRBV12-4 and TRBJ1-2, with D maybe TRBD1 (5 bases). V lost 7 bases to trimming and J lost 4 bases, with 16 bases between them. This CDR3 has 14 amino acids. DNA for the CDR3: TGTGCCAGCACCCCGGGAGGGGCAGGCTATGGCTACACCTTC. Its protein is CASTPGGAGYGYTF.